This TCR beta chain came from a study of T cell responses to AZD1222 COVID-19 vaccine. The germline gives CDR1 MGHRA, CDR2 YSYEKL. CDR3 length: 17 amino acids. Trimming removed 3 bases from V and 3 bases from J; junction bases left unmatched: 13. Produced via immunoSEQ multiplex PCR; TCRdb's table is partial and in-frame only. The sample yields some 130,000 clones, over 65% seen once. This sequence originates from an adult in good health. The chain uses TRBV4-1 and TRBJ1-2, with 7 bases matching TRBD1. The sample in question was peripheral blood, obtained on day 0 of AZD1222 vaccination. As DNA, the CDR3 is TGCGCCAGCAGCCAGGACCCGACAGGGTTTGCCGACTATGGCTACACCTTC. It translates to CASSQDPTGFADYGYTF.